The 3 T cell receptor beta chains below come from one sample, sequenced in a study of cytomegalovirus exposure and HLA in healthy donors. Clones were read by immunoSEQ multiplex PCR, and TCRdb kept only the in-frame ones, dropping some. The table shows roughly 58,000 clones, with more than 80% occurring only once. Sequenced material: PBMCs. The receptors come from a man younger than 35 in good health and CMV-seronegative.

The V and J genes are TRBV28 and TRBJ2-7; 10 nucleotides line up with TRBD2. Trimming took 8 bases from V and 2 from J; bases not matched to a gene: 6. This CDR3 has 14 amino acids. Germline lookup yields CDR1 MDHEN and CDR2 SYDVKM. For the CDR3, the DNA is TGTGCCAGCCGCCCGGGACTAGCGCCCTACGAGCAGTACTTC. This translates into CASRPGLAPYEQYF. Complete variable domain (other parts from reference TRBV28 and TRBJ2-7): DVKVTQSSRYLVKRTGEKVFLECVQDMDHENMFWYRQDPGLGLRLIYFSYDVKMKEKGDIPEGYSVSREKKERFSLILESASTNQTSMYLCASRPGLAPYEQYFGPGTRLTVT.

This clone was recorded only once. J is TRBJ2-4 and V is TRBV6-5; D perhaps matches TRBD2 (6 bases). Germline V CDR1 and CDR2: MNHEY, SVGAGI. Trimming left V 3 bases short and J 10 bases short, with 13 bases between. This CDR3 is built from 13 residues. For the CDR3, the DNA is TGTGCCAGCAGTTATGGGACTGGGAATATTCAGTACTTC. Its translation is CASSYGTGNIQYF.

The gene calls are TRBV5-1 and TRBJ2-5; TRBD1 might be the D (6 bases). Germline values: CDR1 SGHRS, CDR2 YFSETQ. CDR3 length: 15 amino acids. V was shortened by 4 bases and J by 4 bases, with 17 bases between the two germline ends. CDR3 sequence (DNA): TGCGCCAGCAGCCCCAGGACTCAAGGGGGAGAGACCCAGTACTTC. Translated: CASSPRTQGGETQYF.